The 31 T cell receptor beta chains below all came from one sample that was sequenced in a study of CD4 T cells in relation to SARS-CoV-2 and coronaviruses. No antigen has been assigned to these receptors. The method was immunoSEQ multiplex PCR; TCRdb's version includes in-frame clones alone and lacks a portion of them. The sample lists more than 20,000 clones; 66% were seen once. The unexposed donors gave CD4+ T cells in 2011-2018, prior to COVID-19. CD4+ T cells were isolated from the cells after around 9 days of culture. The specimen was CD4+ T cells from PBMCs, cultured in vitro. These TCRs come from a human donor in good health.

The CDR3 DNA reads as TGTGCCAGCAGCCAAGTCGGCCGAAACAACAATGAGCAGTTCTTC. It translates to CASSQVGRNNNEQFF. This chain joins TRBV4-2 and TRBJ2-1; D is uncertain. V lost 1 base to trimming and J lost 5 bases, with 12 bases between them. The CDR3 extends over 15 amino acids. CDR1 and CDR2 (germline): LGHNA, YNFKEQ.

The chain has TRBV6-6 and TRBJ2-7, with a possible D match to TRBD2 (6 bases). CDR3 length: 15 amino acids. Deletions cut 6 bases from V and 1 base from J, with 16 bases between. Germline V gives CDR1 MNHNY, CDR2 SVGAGI (reference sequence). The CDR3 region has the DNA TGTGCCAGCAGGATAGGGACTGCTTATTCCTACGAGCAGTACTTC. Its translation is CASRIGTAYSYEQYF.

The chain couples TRBV7-3 to TRBJ1-5; D unclear. CDR1 SGHTA and CDR2 FQGTGA come from the germline V gene. Trimming took off 2 bases at V and 7 bases at J, with 9 bases between the two ends. This CDR3 is 13 amino acids long. The CDR3 region is CASSLQERQPQHF. As DNA, the CDR3 is TGTGCCAGCAGCTTACAGGAGAGGCAGCCCCAGCATTTT.

The V call is TRBV7-2, the J call TRBJ1-5; 7 bases fit TRBD1. There are 14 residues in the CDR3. Germline CDR1 is SGHTA and CDR2 is FQGNSA. V lost 4 bases and J lost 11; bases outside the gene matches: 11. CDR3 coding DNA: TGTGCCAGCAGCTCCAGGGGGACTAAGTCAGCCCAGCATTTT. The encoded protein is CASSSRGTKSAQHF.

This chain joins TRBV5-4 and TRBJ1-2, with a tentative D call TRBD1 (5 bases). V lost 0 bases, J lost 1 base, and 7 bases lay in between. The germline V gene has CDR1 SGHNT and CDR2 YYREEE (reference sequence). CDR3 length equals 14 residues. The CDR3, as DNA: TGTGCCAGCAGCTTGGAGACAGATAACTATGGCTACACCTTC. Amino acids: CASSLETDNYGYTF. The whole variable domain, filled in from reference TRBV5-4 and TRBJ1-2, reads ETGVTQSPTHLIKTRGQQVTLRCSSQSGHNTVSWYQQALGQGPQFIFQYYREEENGRGNFPPRFSGLQFPNYSSELNVNALELDDSALYLCASSLETDNYGYTFGSGTRLTVV.

The rearrangement links TRBV3-1 (or the pseudogene TRBV3-2) to TRBJ2-7; 7 bases are shared with TRBD2. Germline V gene sequence: CDR1 LGHDT, CDR2 YNNKEL (reference sequence). The CDR3 is 14 residues long. Trimming cost V 1 base and J 5 bases; bases outside gene matches: 5. The CDR3 sequence: CASSQVRGDHEQYF. CDR3 coding DNA: TGTGCCAGCAGCCAAGTCCGGGGGGATCACGAGCAGTACTTC.

This clone was found a few times. J is TRBJ1-3 and V is TRBV4-2; D not certain. The germline gives CDR1 LGHNA, CDR2 YNFKEQ. Trimming left V 0 bases short and J 0 bases short, with 12 bases between. The CDR3 has 17 residues. Here the CDR3 reads CASSQDWETPSGNTIYF. CDR3 DNA: TGTGCCAGCAGCCAAGATTGGGAAACACCCTCTGGAAACACCATATATTTT.

The rearrangement uses TRBV5-1 and TRBJ2-5; tentatively, D is TRBD1 or TRBD2 (5 bases each). Trimming stripped 4 bases from V and 1 base from J, with 14 bases between. The CDR3 extends over 15 amino acids. Germline CDR1 and CDR2: SGHRS and YFSETQ. The CDR3, as DNA: TGCGCCAGCAGCCCCACATGGGGGTTCCAAGAGACCCAGTACTTC. This translates into CASSPTWGFQETQYF.

This clone came up a few times. This chain links TRBV3-1 (or the pseudogene TRBV3-2) with TRBJ1-6, with D perhaps matching TRBD1 (5 bases). The CDR3 loop spans 15 amino acids. Germline V gene lookup returns CDR1 LGHDT and CDR2 YNNKEL (reference sequence). V was clipped by 4 bases and J by 7 bases, with 14 bases between them. DNA for the CDR3: TGTGCCAGCAGCCTAGGAGGGGCCGACAATTCACCCCTCCACTTT. As protein: CASSLGGADNSPLHF.

The chain joins TRBV18 to TRBJ2-7, with 9 bases lining up with TRBD2. The germline CDR1 and CDR2 sequences are KGHSH and LQKENI. CDR3 length equals 15 residues. The V segment lost 4 bases and the J segment 6 bases; nucleotides outside the gene matches: 10. The CDR3 sequence: CASSRESGRRVEQYF. The DNA of the CDR3 is TGTGCCAGCTCACGAGAAAGCGGGAGGAGGGTCGAGCAGTACTTC.

This clone was counted a single time. The chain has TRBV5-1 and TRBJ2-7, with 9 positions matching TRBD1. The CDR3 length is 13 residues. The V gene's germline CDR1 is SGHRS and CDR2 YFSETQ. J gave up 6 bases and V 4 bases, and 5 bases lay outside the gene matches. CDR3 DNA: TGCGCCAGCAGCCCGGGACAGGGAACCGAGCAGTACTTC. It encodes CASSPGQGTEQYF.

The V call is TRBV18, the J call TRBJ2-5; TRBD1 or TRBD2 may be the D gene (5 bases each). V shed 6 bases and J shed 3 bases, with 14 bases lying between them. The CDR3 covers 14 residues. In germline, CDR1 is KGHSH, CDR2 LQKENI. The CDR3 nucleotides are TGTGCCAGCTCCCCCACGGGGCGGGAAGAGACCCAGTACTTC. It specifies CASSPTGREETQYF. The variable domain in full, completed from reference TRBV18 and TRBJ2-5, reads NAGVMQNPRHLVRRRGQEARLRCSPMKGHSHVYWYRQLPEEGLKFMVYLQKENIIDESGMPKERFSAEFPKEGPSILRIQQVVRGDSAAYFCASSPTGREETQYFGPGTRLLVL.

The chain combines TRBV7-3 with TRBJ2-1; 7 bases agree with TRBD1. The ends lost 1 base at V and 7 bases at J; junction bases unmatched: 7. CDR1 is SGHTA, CDR2 FQGTGA, per germline. This CDR3 spans 15 amino acids. The CDR3 DNA sequence: TGTGCCAGCAGCTTAAATCCAGGGGGTGCAAATGAGCAGTTCTTC. Encoded protein: CASSLNPGGANEQFF. The full variable domain, with the rest looked up from reference TRBV7-3 and TRBJ2-1, is GAGVSQTPSNKVTEKGKYVELRCDPISGHTALYWYRQSLGQGPEFLIYFQGTGAADDSGLPNDRFFAVRPEGSVSTLKIQRTERGDSAVYLCASSLNPGGANEQFFGPGTRLTVL.

The genes are TRBV6-2 or TRBV6-3 and TRBJ2-7; D uncertain. The CDR3 sequence is 15 residues long. Germline V CDR1 and CDR2: MNHEY, SVGEGT. V was shortened by 4 bases and J by 2 bases, with 15 bases between the two germline ends. CDR3 sequence (DNA): TGTGCCAGCAGTTCCGCAGGATTGATGGCCTACGAGCAGTACTTC. Amino acids: CASSSAGLMAYEQYF.

The chain is built from TRBV7-8 and TRBJ1-5; 8 nucleotides match TRBD1. The CDR3 extends over 15 amino acids. CDR1 SGHVS and CDR2 FQNEAQ come from the germline V gene. V shed 5 bases and J 5 bases; nucleotides not matched to a gene: 8. Here the CDR3 reads CASSTDGTGDQPQHF. The CDR3, as DNA: TGTGCCAGCAGCACAGACGGGACAGGTGATCAGCCCCAGCATTTT.

The J gene is TRBJ2-1, the V gene TRBV5-6, with TRBD2 matching over 7 bases. The junction had 12 bases not matched to a gene; V was cut back by 5 bases and J by 4 bases. The CDR3 contains 16 residues. Germline V CDR1 and CDR2: SGHDT, YYEEEE. The CDR3 DNA follows: TGTGCCAGCAGTTTCACTCCGGGACTACTTTACAATGAGCAGTTCTTC. Translating it yields CASSFTPGLLYNEQFF.

V and J are TRBV4-3 and TRBJ1-5; D not resolved. CDR1 is LGHNA and CDR2 is YSLEER in the germline V gene. CDR3 length: 15 residues. Trimming pared 3 bases from V and 1 base from J, leaving 10 bases between. As DNA, the CDR3 is TGCGCCAGCAGCCAGCTCCCTGGAAGCAATCAGCCCCAGCATTTT. Protein product: CASSQLPGSNQPQHF.

This sequence joins TRBV12-3 or TRBV12-4 and TRBJ2-3; the D is unclear. The CDR3 loop spans 13 amino acids. V was pared by 5 bases and J by 3 bases, with 9 bases between. This CDR3 is CASSVLLTDTQYF. CDR3 nucleotide sequence: TGTGCCAGCAGTGTCCTACTAACAGATACGCAGTATTTT.

This clone has just one count. The chain employs TRBV7-2 and TRBJ2-7, with 10 bases fitting TRBD2. The CDR3 loop spans 14 amino acids. V shed 8 bases, J shed 0 bases, and the junction held 4 bases outside the gene matches. Germline CDR1 and CDR2: SGHTA and FQGNSA. CDR3 protein: CASGPSGSSYEQYF. As DNA, the CDR3 is TGTGCCAGCGGCCCTAGCGGGAGCTCCTACGAGCAGTACTTC.

The rearrangement links TRBV9 to TRBJ1-5; the D gene is possibly TRBD1 (5 bases). V was trimmed by 0 bases and J by 4 bases, leaving 11 bases between them. CDR1 is SGDLS, CDR2 YYNGEE, per germline. The CDR3 contains 15 residues. For the CDR3, the DNA is TGTGCCAGCAGCGTAGATCAGGGATGGAATCAGCCCCAGCATTTT. Translation gives CASSVDQGWNQPQHF. The variable domain in full, with the rest retrieved from reference TRBV9 and TRBJ1-5, is DSGVTQTPKHLITATGQRVTLRCSPRSGDLSVYWYQQSLDQGLQFLIQYYNGEERAKGNILERFSAQQFPDLHSELNLSSLELGDSALYFCASSVDQGWNQPQHFGDGTRLSIL.

This clone has just a few counts. The chain combines TRBV7-9 with TRBJ2-3; TRBD2 matches 11 bases. V lost 4 bases to trimming and J lost 1 base; unmatched junction nucleotides: 4. The CDR3 has 16 residues. Per germline, CDR1 SEHNR and CDR2 FQNEAQ (reference sequence). CDR3 region: CASSSVAGGGTDTQYF. Written as DNA, the CDR3 is TGTGCCAGCAGCTCCGTAGCGGGAGGGGGCACAGATACGCAGTATTTT.

The V and J genes are TRBV7-9 and TRBJ1-3; tentative D call: TRBD1 (5 bases). Germline V CDR1 and CDR2: SEHNR, FQNEAQ (reference sequence). Trimming removed 7 bases at V and 7 bases at J, with 17 bases between. The CDR3 loop spans 14 amino acids. The CDR3 is CASTHSTEGNTIYF. CDR3 DNA sequence: TGTGCCAGCACCCACTCGACGGAGGGGAACACCATATATTTT.

This sequence joins TRBV27 and TRBJ2-2, with TRBD2 as a possible D gene (6 bases). CDR3 length: 15 residues. V gave up 6 bases and J gave up 6 bases, with 17 bases separating them. Germline CDR1 is MNHEY and CDR2 is SMNVEV (reference sequence). The CDR3 nucleotides read TGTGCCAGCAGATCCTCGGGAGCCACGGCCGGGGAGCTGTTTTTT. It yields the protein CASRSSGATAGELFF.

J is TRBJ1-1 and V is TRBV6-6; 7 nucleotides line up with TRBD1. The CDR3 sequence is 13 residues long. CDR1 and CDR2 from the germline V gene are MNHNY and SVGAGI (reference sequence). The junction had 2 bases not matched to a gene; V was cut back by 6 bases and J by 1 base. For the CDR3, the DNA is TGTGCCAGCAGACGGACAGGGAACACTGAAGCTTTCTTT. It encodes CASRRTGNTEAFF.

The rearrangement joins TRBV7-9 to TRBJ1-4; TRBD1 matches at 9 bases. V dropped 4 bases and J dropped 5; count of bases not matched to a gene: 5. This CDR3 is 15 amino acids long. In germline, CDR1 is SEHNR, CDR2 FQNEAQ (reference sequence). In DNA, the CDR3 is TGTGCCAGCAGCTGGACGGGACAGGGCAATGAAAAACTGTTTTTT. Residues: CASSWTGQGNEKLFF.

This clone was detected once. The chain has TRBV7-3 and TRBJ1-6; 10 bases are a match to TRBD1. Germline-derived CDR1 and CDR2 are SGHTA and FQGTGA. The ends lost 5 bases at V and 6 bases at J; junction bases unmatched: 4. The CDR3 totals 15 residues. The CDR3 spells CASSPDRGLNSPLHF. In DNA form, the CDR3 reads TGTGCCAGCAGCCCCGACAGGGGGCTTAATTCACCCCTCCACTTT.

The chain has TRBV9 and TRBJ1-2; a possible D gene is TRBD1 (5 bases). V dropped 3 bases and J dropped 4 bases, with 16 bases sitting between them. Germline V gene data show CDR1 as SGDLS and CDR2 as YYNGEE. This CDR3 is built from 15 residues. CDR3 loop: CASSADGGGIYGYTF. The CDR3 coding sequence is TGTGCCAGCAGCGCCGATGGGGGGGGAATCTATGGCTACACCTTC. The entire variable domain, with the rest obtained from reference TRBV9 and TRBJ1-2, is as follows: DSGVTQTPKHLITATGQRVTLRCSPRSGDLSVYWYQQSLDQGLQFLIQYYNGEERAKGNILERFSAQQFPDLHSELNLSSLELGDSALYFCASSADGGGIYGYTFGSGTRLTVV.

The chain combines TRBV18 with TRBJ2-3; D ambiguous. V dropped 0 bases and J dropped 4 bases, with 5 bases sitting between them. The CDR3 covers 13 residues. Germline V gives CDR1 KGHSH, CDR2 LQKENI. The CDR3 region has the DNA TGTGCCAGCTCACCACCAAGCGCAGATACGCAGTATTTT. Translated, it gives CASSPPSADTQYF.

This clone was seen only once. The rearrangement links TRBV5-1 to TRBJ2-7; maybe TRBD2 (6 bases). V shed 4 bases and J shed 6 bases, with 17 bases lying between them. Germline V CDR1 and CDR2: SGHRS, YFSETQ. There are 14 residues in the CDR3. The CDR3 sequence is CASSQGTSTGEQYF. The CDR3 DNA is TGCGCCAGCAGCCAAGGGACTTCTACGGGCGAGCAGTACTTC.

This chain uses TRBV12-3 or TRBV12-4 with TRBJ2-4; unclear D gene. V gave up 0 bases and J gave up 6 bases, with 6 bases separating them. CDR3 length: 13 amino acids. The CDR3 loop reads CASSLARPNIQYF. In nucleotides, the CDR3 is TGTGCCAGCAGTTTAGCCAGGCCAAACATTCAGTACTTC.

The chain couples TRBV19 to TRBJ2-1, with 9 nucleotides matching TRBD1. The germline CDR1 and CDR2 sequences are LNHDA and SQIVND (reference sequence). The length of the CDR3 is 15 residues. Losses at the gene ends were 5 bases for V and 8 bases for J; bases not matched to a gene: 10. The CDR3 nucleotides are TGTGCCAGTAGTCCGCTGACAGGGGGTGTCCATGAGCAGTTCTTC. Protein: CASSPLTGGVHEQFF.